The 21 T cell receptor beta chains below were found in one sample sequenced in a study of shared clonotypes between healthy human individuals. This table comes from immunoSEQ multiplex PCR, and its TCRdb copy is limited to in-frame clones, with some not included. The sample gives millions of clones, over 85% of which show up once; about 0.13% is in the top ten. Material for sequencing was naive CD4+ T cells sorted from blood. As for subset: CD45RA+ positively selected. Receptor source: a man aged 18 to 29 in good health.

CDR3 sequence reads: CASSYEGQGQETQYF. The CDR3, as DNA: TGCGCCAGCAGTTACGAGGGACAGGGCCAAGAGACCCAGTACTTC. The V gene is TRBV5-1, the J gene TRBJ2-5; the match to TRBD1 covers 9 bases. Trimming at V came to 5 bases and at J to 1 base, leaving 6 bases not matched to a gene. Germline CDR1 is SGHRS and CDR2 is YFSETQ. The CDR3 sequence is 15 residues long.

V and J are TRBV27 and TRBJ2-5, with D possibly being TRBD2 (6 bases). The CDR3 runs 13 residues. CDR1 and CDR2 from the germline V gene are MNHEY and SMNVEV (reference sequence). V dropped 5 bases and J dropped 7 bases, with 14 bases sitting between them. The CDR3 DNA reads TGTGCCAGCAGTCGCGGGGTGGATGGGACCCAGTACTTC. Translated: CASSRGVDGTQYF.

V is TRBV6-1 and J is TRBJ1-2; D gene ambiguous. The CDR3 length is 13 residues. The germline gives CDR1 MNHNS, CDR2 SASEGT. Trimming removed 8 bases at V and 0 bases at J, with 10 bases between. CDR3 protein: CASWVRANYGYTF. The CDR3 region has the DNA TGTGCCAGCTGGGTCAGAGCTAACTATGGCTACACCTTC.

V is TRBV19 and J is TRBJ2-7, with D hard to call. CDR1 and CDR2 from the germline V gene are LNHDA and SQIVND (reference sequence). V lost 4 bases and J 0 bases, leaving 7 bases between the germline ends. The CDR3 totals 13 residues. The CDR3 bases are TGTGCCAGTAGTAACGGTATCTCCTACGAGCAGTACTTC. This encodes CASSNGISYEQYF.

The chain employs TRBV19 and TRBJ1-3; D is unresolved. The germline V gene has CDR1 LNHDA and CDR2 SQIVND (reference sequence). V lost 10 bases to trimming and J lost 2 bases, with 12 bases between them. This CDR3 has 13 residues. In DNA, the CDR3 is TGTGCCACCTCGTACTTAGCTGGAAACACCATATATTTT. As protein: CATSYLAGNTIYF. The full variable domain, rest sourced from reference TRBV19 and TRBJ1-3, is DGGITQSPKYLFRKEGQNVTLSCEQNLNHDAMYWYRQDPGQGLRLIYYSQIVNDFQKGDIAEGYSVSREKKESFPLTVTSAQKNPTAFYLCATSYLAGNTIYFGEGSWLTVV.

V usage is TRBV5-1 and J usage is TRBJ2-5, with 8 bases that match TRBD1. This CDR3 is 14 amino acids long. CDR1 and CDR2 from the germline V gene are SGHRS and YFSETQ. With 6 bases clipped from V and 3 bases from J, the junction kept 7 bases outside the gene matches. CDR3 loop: CASMGTGWEETQYF. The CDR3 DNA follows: TGCGCCAGCATGGGGACAGGATGGGAAGAGACCCAGTACTTC.

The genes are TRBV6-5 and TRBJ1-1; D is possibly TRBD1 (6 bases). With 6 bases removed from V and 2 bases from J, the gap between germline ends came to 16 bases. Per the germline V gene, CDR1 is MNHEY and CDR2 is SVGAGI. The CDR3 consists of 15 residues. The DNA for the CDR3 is TGTGCCAGCAGCCGAGGGACACCGAGAAACACTGAAGCTTTCTTT. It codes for CASSRGTPRNTEAFF.

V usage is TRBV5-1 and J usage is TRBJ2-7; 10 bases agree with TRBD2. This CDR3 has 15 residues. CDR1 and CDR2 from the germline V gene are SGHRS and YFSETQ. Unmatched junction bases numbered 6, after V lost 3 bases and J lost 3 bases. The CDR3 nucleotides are TGCGCCAGCAGCTCTTTAGCGGGGGGCAACTACGAGCAGTACTTC. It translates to CASSSLAGGNYEQYF. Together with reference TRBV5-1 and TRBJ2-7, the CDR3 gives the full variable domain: KAGVTQTPRYLIKTRGQQVTLSCSPISGHRSVSWYQQTPGQGLQFLFEYFSETQRNKGNFPGRFSGRQFSNSRSEMNVSTLELGDSALYLCASSSLAGGNYEQYFGPGTRLTVT.

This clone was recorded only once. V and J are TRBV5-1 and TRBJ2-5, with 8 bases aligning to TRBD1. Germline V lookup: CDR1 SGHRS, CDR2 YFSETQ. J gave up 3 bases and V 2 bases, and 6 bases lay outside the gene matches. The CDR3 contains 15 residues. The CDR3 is CASSLQPGQEETQYF. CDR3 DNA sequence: TGCGCCAGCAGCTTACAACCGGGACAGGAAGAGACCCAGTACTTC.

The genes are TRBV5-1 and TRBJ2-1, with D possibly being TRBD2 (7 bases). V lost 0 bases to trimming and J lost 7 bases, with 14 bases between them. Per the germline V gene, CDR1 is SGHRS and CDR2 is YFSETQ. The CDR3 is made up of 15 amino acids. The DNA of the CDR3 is TGCGCCAGCAGCTTGGAGGCGGGGGCCCTTAATGAGCAGTTCTTC. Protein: CASSLEAGALNEQFF. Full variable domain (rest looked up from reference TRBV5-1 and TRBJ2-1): KAGVTQTPRYLIKTRGQQVTLSCSPISGHRSVSWYQQTPGQGLQFLFEYFSETQRNKGNFPGRFSGRQFSNSRSEMNVSTLELGDSALYLCASSLEAGALNEQFFGPGTRLTVL.

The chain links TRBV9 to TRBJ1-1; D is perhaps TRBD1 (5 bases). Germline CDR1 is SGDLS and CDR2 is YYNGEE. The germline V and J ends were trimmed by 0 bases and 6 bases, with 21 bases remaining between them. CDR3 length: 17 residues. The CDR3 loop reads CASSVGQGQPVGSEAFF. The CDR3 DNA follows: TGTGCCAGCAGCGTAGGGCAGGGCCAACCGGTCGGCTCTGAAGCTTTCTTT.

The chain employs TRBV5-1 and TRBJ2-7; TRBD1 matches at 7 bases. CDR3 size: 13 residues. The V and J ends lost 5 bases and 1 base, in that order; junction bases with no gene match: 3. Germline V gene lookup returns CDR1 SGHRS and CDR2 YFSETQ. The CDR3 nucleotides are TGCGCCAGCAGGAAGACAGGGTCCTACGAGCAGTACTTC. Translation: CASRKTGSYEQYF.

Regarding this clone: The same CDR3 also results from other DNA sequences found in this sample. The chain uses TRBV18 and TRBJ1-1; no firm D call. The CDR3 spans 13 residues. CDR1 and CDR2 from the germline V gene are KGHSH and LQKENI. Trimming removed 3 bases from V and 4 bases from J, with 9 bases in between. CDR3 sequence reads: CASSPSEGTEAFF. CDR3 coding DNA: TGTGCCAGCTCACCCAGCGAGGGCACTGAAGCTTTCTTT.

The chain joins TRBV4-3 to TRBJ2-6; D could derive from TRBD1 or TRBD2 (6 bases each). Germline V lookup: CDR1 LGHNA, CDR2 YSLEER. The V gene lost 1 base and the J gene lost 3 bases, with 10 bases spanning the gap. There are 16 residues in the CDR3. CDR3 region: CASSQVGGLGANVLTF. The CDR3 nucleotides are TGCGCCAGCAGCCAAGTAGGGGGGCTTGGGGCCAACGTCCTGACTTTC.

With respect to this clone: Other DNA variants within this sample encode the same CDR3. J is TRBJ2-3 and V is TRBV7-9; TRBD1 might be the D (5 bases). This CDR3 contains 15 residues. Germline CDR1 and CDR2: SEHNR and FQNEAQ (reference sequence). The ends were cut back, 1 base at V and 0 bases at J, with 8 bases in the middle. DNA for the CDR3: TGTGCCAGCAGCTTAGGACAGACAAGCACAGATACGCAGTATTTT. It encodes CASSLGQTSTDTQYF.

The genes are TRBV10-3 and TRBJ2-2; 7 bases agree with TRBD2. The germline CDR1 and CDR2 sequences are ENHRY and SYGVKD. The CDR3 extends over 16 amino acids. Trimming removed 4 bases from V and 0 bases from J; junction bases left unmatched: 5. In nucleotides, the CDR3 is TGTGCCATCAGTGGCGGGAGTTTGGCGAACACCGGGGAGCTGTTTTTT. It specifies CAISGGSLANTGELFF.

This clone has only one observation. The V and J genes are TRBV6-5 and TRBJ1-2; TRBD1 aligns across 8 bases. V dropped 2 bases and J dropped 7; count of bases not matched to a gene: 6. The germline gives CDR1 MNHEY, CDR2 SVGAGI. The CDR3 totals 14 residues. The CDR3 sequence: CASSYGQGRGGYTF. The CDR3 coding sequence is TGTGCCAGCAGTTACGGACAGGGAAGAGGTGGCTACACCTTC.

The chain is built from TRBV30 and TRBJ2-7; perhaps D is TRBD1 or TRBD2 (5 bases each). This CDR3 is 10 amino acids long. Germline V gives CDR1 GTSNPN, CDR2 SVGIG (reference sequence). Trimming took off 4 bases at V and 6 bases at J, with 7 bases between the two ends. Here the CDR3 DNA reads TGTGCCTGGATTGGGGGCGAGCAGTACTTC. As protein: CAWIGGEQYF.

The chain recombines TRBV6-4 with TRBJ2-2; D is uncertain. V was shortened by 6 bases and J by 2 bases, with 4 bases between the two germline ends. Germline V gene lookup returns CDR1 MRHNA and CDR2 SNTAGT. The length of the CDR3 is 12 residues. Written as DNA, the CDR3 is TGTGCCAGCAGCGCAAACACCGGGGAGCTGTTTTTT. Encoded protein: CASSANTGELFF.

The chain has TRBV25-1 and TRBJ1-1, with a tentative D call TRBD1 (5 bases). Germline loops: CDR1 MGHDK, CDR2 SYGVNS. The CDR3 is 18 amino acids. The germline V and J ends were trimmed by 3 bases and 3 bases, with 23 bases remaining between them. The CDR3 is CASSETPGTARGHTEAFF. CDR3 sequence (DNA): TGTGCCAGCAGTGAGACCCCCGGGACGGCCCGAGGGCACACTGAAGCTTTCTTT.

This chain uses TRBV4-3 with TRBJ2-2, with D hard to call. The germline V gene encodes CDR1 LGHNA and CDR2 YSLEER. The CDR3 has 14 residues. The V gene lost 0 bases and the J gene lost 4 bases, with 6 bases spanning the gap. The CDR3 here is CASSQDGATGELFF. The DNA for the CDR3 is TGCGCCAGCAGCCAAGATGGAGCCACCGGGGAGCTGTTTTTT.